Presented here are 21 T cell receptor beta chains from one specimen sequenced in a study of T cell responses to AZD1222 COVID-19 vaccine. Measured with immunoSEQ multiplex PCR; TCRdb has only the in-frame clones, and not every one. Of some 130,000 clones listed, around 90% are singletons. Sequenced material: peripheral blood, taken on day 0 of AZD1222 vaccination. The source is an adult in good health.

The rearrangement links TRBV24-1 to TRBJ1-1; TRBD1 is a possible D gene (6 bases). Trimming shortened V by 3 bases and J by 6 bases, and 16 bases separated the two germline ends. Germline V gives CDR1 KGHDR, CDR2 SFDVKD. The CDR3 loop spans 15 amino acids. CDR3 protein: CATSDPQGGDAEAFF. The CDR3 DNA reads as TGTGCCACCAGTGATCCACAGGGAGGGGATGCTGAAGCTTTCTTT.

The chain links TRBV14 to TRBJ2-1; 9 nucleotides agree with TRBD1. This CDR3 is 15 amino acids long. With 3 bases clipped from V and 0 bases from J, the junction kept 0 bases outside the gene matches. Germline CDR1 is SGHDN and CDR2 is FVKESK. The CDR3 bases are TGTGCCAGCAGCCAGACAGGGGGCTCCTACAATGAGCAGTTCTTC. Encoded protein: CASSQTGGSYNEQFF.

V usage is TRBV27 and J usage is TRBJ1-5; weak D call: TRBD1 (5 bases). Germline-derived CDR1 and CDR2 are MNHEY and SMNVEV (reference sequence). This CDR3 comprises 16 residues. The germline V and J ends were trimmed by 6 bases and 4 bases, with 19 bases remaining between them. CDR3 residues: CASSPRGDGGNQPQHF. CDR3 bases: TGTGCCAGCAGCCCCCGGGGGGATGGGGGGAATCAGCCCCAGCATTTT.

The V and J genes are TRBV28 and TRBJ1-2; D may be TRBD1 (6 bases). Germline V CDR1 and CDR2: MDHEN, SYDVKM. The length of the CDR3 is 17 residues. The V gene lost 6 bases and the J gene lost 1 base, with 21 bases spanning the gap. CDR3: CASRTPGAGSFNYGYTF. CDR3 sequence (DNA): TGTGCCAGCAGGACTCCGGGGGCGGGGAGCTTTAACTATGGCTACACCTTC.

The J gene is TRBJ1-1, the V gene TRBV29-1, with D possibly being TRBD1 (5 bases). This CDR3 has 11 residues. The germline V and J ends were trimmed by 4 bases and 4 bases, with 7 bases remaining between them. Per the germline V gene, CDR1 is SQVTM and CDR2 is ANQGSEA. In DNA form, the CDR3 reads TGCAGCGTTGTACAGGCCACTGAAGCTTTCTTT. Protein sequence: CSVVQATEAFF.

The chain employs TRBV18 and TRBJ2-1, with 8 bases lining up with TRBD1. The V segment lost 3 bases and the J segment 9 bases; nucleotides outside the gene matches: 7. The CDR3 is 14 amino acids. Germline-derived CDR1 and CDR2 are KGHSH and LQKENI. This CDR3 reads CASSPQTGVGEQFF. The CDR3 nucleotides read TGTGCCAGCTCACCGCAGACAGGGGTCGGTGAGCAGTTCTTC.

The sample holds a few counts of this clone. The rearrangement uses TRBV15 and TRBJ2-5, with D possibly matching TRBD1 (6 bases). V was cut by 3 bases and J by 6 bases, with 14 bases left in between. CDR1 is LNHNV, CDR2 YYDKDF, per germline (reference sequence). This CDR3 is built from 14 residues. The CDR3 DNA follows: TGTGCCACCAGCAGGGGGGCGGAGCCGAAGACCCAGTACTTC. Residues: CATSRGAEPKTQYF.

V gene TRBV27 combines with J gene TRBJ2-7; perhaps TRBD2 as D (5 bases). The CDR3 is 12 amino acids. CDR1 MNHEY and CDR2 SMNVEV come from the germline V gene (reference sequence). V lost 8 bases, J lost 7 bases, and 15 bases lay in between. CDR3 sequence (DNA): TGTGCCAGCCACTTTGGGAGTGAAGAGCAGTACTTC. Protein sequence: CASHFGSEEQYF.

The chain combines TRBV29-1 with TRBJ2-3, with no clear D. Germline lookup yields CDR1 SQVTM and CDR2 ANQGSEA. V lost 6 bases to trimming and J lost 0 bases, with 13 bases between them. The CDR3 is made up of 14 amino acids. CDR3 coding DNA: TGCAGCGTGGGCAGCCAGTTCAGCACAGATACGCAGTATTTT. This translates into CSVGSQFSTDTQYF.

The chain is built from TRBV5-1 and TRBJ1-1; D gene ambiguous. The V gene's germline CDR1 is SGHRS and CDR2 YFSETQ. Trimming took 0 bases from V and 1 from J, leaving 7 bases between them. The CDR3 is 14 amino acids. CDR3 region: CASSLGSSNTEAFF. CDR3 DNA sequence: TGCGCCAGCAGCTTGGGGAGTTCGAACACTGAAGCTTTCTTT.

The J gene is TRBJ2-7, the V gene TRBV5-8; perhaps TRBD1 as D (7 bases). CDR3 size: 15 residues. Per the germline V gene, CDR1 is SGHTS and CDR2 is YDEGEE. With 2 bases removed from V and 2 bases from J, the gap between germline ends came to 14 bases. The CDR3: CASSLNGGGTYEQYF. Here the CDR3 DNA reads TGTGCCAGCAGCTTAAATGGAGGGGGCACCTACGAGCAGTACTTC.

The rearrangement links TRBV15 to TRBJ2-7, with 7 bases identical to TRBD1. Germline trimming cut 5 bases from V and 3 bases from J; bases unmatched to any gene: 7. The CDR3 is 14 residues long. Looked up from germline, CDR1 is LNHNV and CDR2 is YYDKDF (reference sequence). DNA of the CDR3: TGTGCCACCAGCGTGGGAAGGGGGCTCTACGAGCAGTACTTC. This codes for CATSVGRGLYEQYF.

Only a few counts were recorded for this clone. The chain couples TRBV27 to TRBJ2-1, with 8 nucleotides matching TRBD2. In germline, CDR1 is MNHEY, CDR2 SMNVEV (reference sequence). Germline trimming cut 5 bases from V and 3 bases from J; bases unmatched to any gene: 3. CDR3 length: 14 residues. The CDR3 is CASSLAGYYNEQFF. The CDR3 DNA is TGTGCCAGCAGTCTAGCGGGTTACTACAATGAGCAGTTCTTC.

This chain uses TRBV11-3 with TRBJ2-2; 7 positions agree with TRBD2. CDR3 length: 15 amino acids. Unmatched junction bases numbered 7, after V lost 4 bases and J lost 5 bases. Germline V gives CDR1 SGHNT, CDR2 YENEEA. The CDR3 sequence is CASSSQREVTGELFF. The CDR3 DNA sequence: TGTGCCAGCAGCTCCCAGCGGGAAGTTACCGGGGAGCTGTTTTTT.

The V and J genes are TRBV27 and TRBJ2-3, with no clear D. The CDR3 has 13 amino acids. CDR1 and CDR2 from the germline V gene are MNHEY and SMNVEV (reference sequence). V lost 6 bases and J 1 base, leaving 8 bases between the germline ends. The CDR3: CASSPRGTDTQYF. CDR3 in DNA: TGTGCCAGCAGCCCCCGGGGCACAGATACGCAGTATTTT.

The chain is built from TRBV10-2 and TRBJ2-7, with a tentative D call TRBD2 (6 bases). With 2 bases removed from V and 3 bases from J, the gap between germline ends came to 14 bases. Per germline, CDR1 WSHSY and CDR2 SAAADI. The CDR3 is made up of 15 amino acids. The CDR3 DNA follows: TGCGCCAGCAGTGAGGGGGTAGCGGTCAACTACGAGCAGTACTTC. Translating it yields CASSEGVAVNYEQYF.

This chain joins TRBV11-3 and TRBJ2-3, with TRBD2 matching over 7 bases. J gave up 4 bases and V 6 bases, and 7 bases lay outside the gene matches. The CDR3 loop spans 14 amino acids. Germline CDR1 reads SGHNT; CDR2 reads YENEEA. This chain's CDR3 is CASRGGGMADTQYF. The CDR3 DNA follows: TGTGCCAGCAGAGGCGGGGGTATGGCAGATACGCAGTATTTT.

This chain connects TRBV4-1 to TRBJ2-3; 9 positions agree with TRBD1. This CDR3 has 15 residues. Germline V lookup: CDR1 MGHRA, CDR2 YSYEKL. V shed 3 bases and J 4 bases; nucleotides not matched to a gene: 5. CDR3 sequence reads: CASSQTGTGSDTQYF. The CDR3 DNA reads as TGCGCCAGCAGCCAGACCGGGACAGGGTCAGATACGCAGTATTTT.

The J gene is TRBJ1-2, the V gene TRBV18; TRBD1 is a possible D gene (5 bases). V lost 3 bases and J 1 base, leaving 9 bases between the germline ends. The germline CDR1 and CDR2 sequences are KGHSH and LQKENI. CDR3 size: 14 residues. CDR3 nucleotides: TGTGCCAGCTCACCGTGGGGACTTAACTATGGCTACACCTTC. Translating gives CASSPWGLNYGYTF.

The chain has TRBV7-9 and TRBJ2-1, with TRBD2 as a possible D gene (6 bases). Germline lookup yields CDR1 SEHNR and CDR2 FQNEAQ (reference sequence). V dropped 2 bases and J dropped 4 bases, with 15 bases sitting between them. The CDR3 totals 16 residues. The CDR3 region has the DNA TGTGCCAGCAGCTTATCGAGAGCGCTAGCGTACAATGAGCAGTTCTTC. This codes for CASSLSRALAYNEQFF.

The V call is TRBV2, the J call TRBJ1-3; D call uncertain. CDR3 length: 13 residues. V was pared by 2 bases and J by 4 bases, with 6 bases between. Germline assignment: CDR1 SNHLY and CDR2 FYNNEI. The CDR3 loop reads CASSEQLGNTIYF. The CDR3 coding sequence is TGTGCCAGCAGTGAACAGCTGGGAAACACCATATATTTT.